The rows below give T cell receptor beta chains drawn from one sample of a study of blood T cells in healthy people across ages. TCRdb fed the 5' RACE reads into MiXCR, producing one record per CDR3 protein. Here the sample spans around 780,000 distinct CDR3 sequences, 56% being singletons. The sequencing input was blood. The receptors here all came from a man aged 40-55 years in good health. Both conserved end residues are part of each CDR3. Fields, in order: D gene, J gene, clone size, V gene, CDR3 DNA, CDR3 protein. A D gene is named only where the DNA matches it firmly. Size is omitted from some rows. Given values are once, few, many or a class for expanded clones.

>.|TRBJ2-7|few|TRBV29-1
TGCAGCGTTCTTCGAGGCGTCCCGACCTACGAGCAGTACTTC
CSVLRGVPTYEQYF
>.|TRBJ2-3|.|TRBV6-2/TRBV6-3
TGTGCCAGCAGTTGGTCTCTGGGGTACCAGAATACGCAGTATTTT
CASSWSLGYQNTQYF
>TRBD1|TRBJ2-2|.|TRBV7-8
TGTGCCAGCAGCTCCGGGGACAGGACGCTCCAATCCCCCTCGAACACCGGGGAGCTGTTTTTT
CASSSGDRTLQSPSNTGELFF
>TRBD1|TRBJ2-5|.|TRBV6-5
TGTGCCAGCAGTAGACAGGGGCGGTCACAAGAGACCCAGTACTTC
CASSRQGRSQETQYF
>.|TRBJ2-5|few|TRBV29-1
TGCAGCGTTGAAGCCCCGGGGGCGCAAGAAGAGACCCAGTACTTC
CSVEAPGAQEETQYF
>.|TRBJ2-7|few|TRBV19
TGTGCCAGTAGTTTTGCCCGGGACCGCGACGAGCAGTACTTC
CASSFARDRDEQYF
>TRBD2|TRBJ2-7|.|TRBV7-6
TGTGCCAGCAGCTTAGGTCGGGGGGACTCCTACGAGCAGTACTTC
CASSLGRGDSYEQYF
>.|TRBJ1-1|.|TRBV28
TGTGCCAGCACTTTAGATGTGGGGGGGAACACTGAAGCTTTCTTT
CASTLDVGGNTEAFF
>.|TRBJ1-5|.|TRBV6-2/TRBV6-3
TGTGCCAGCAACGTGGGGAGCAATCAGCCCCAGCATTTT
CASNVGSNQPQHF
>TRBD2|TRBJ2-3|.|TRBV7-9
TGTGCCAGCAGCAAAGCGGGGGGCACTTGCACAGATACGCAGTATTTT
CASSKAGGTCTDTQYF
>TRBD2|TRBJ2-1|.|TRBV28
TGTGCCAGCAGCGAGCCTGGACTAGCGGGGGAGGACCTCTTATTAAATGAGCAGTTCTTC
CASSEPGLAGEDLLLNEQFF
>.|TRBJ2-4|.|TRBV20-1
TGCAGTGCTAGAGATCCAGTTGGGACTCTTGTTGAGCAGTACTTC
CSARDPVGTLVEQYF
>.|TRBJ1-3|.|TRBV10-3
TGTGCCATCAGTGAACGGTCCTCTGGAAACACCATATATTTT
CAISERSSGNTIYF
>.|TRBJ2-1|few|TRBV7-9
TGTGCCAGCAGCTCGGGGTATATTGGTGAGCAGTTCTTC
CASSSGYIGEQFF
>.|TRBJ2-7|few|TRBV5-1
TGCGCCAGCAGCTTTAATACAGGGACCTACGAGCAGTACTTC
CASSFNTGTYEQYF
>.|TRBJ2-1|.|TRBV4-3
TGCGCCAGCAGCTACCGGGACTGGGCCTACAATGAGCAGTTCTTC
CASSYRDWAYNEQFF
>.|TRBJ2-7|.|TRBV28
TGTGCCAGCGGAACGGACTACGAGCAGTACTTC
CASGTDYEQYF
>.|TRBJ2-4|.|TRBV5-1
TGCGCCAGCAGCTTGGCAGGGGGAGGAAACATTCAGTACTTC
CASSLAGGGNIQYF
>TRBD1|TRBJ1-1|.|TRBV7-2
TGTGCCAGCAGCCCGGACAGGGGCAACACTGAAGCTTTCTTT
CASSPDRGNTEAFF
>.|TRBJ1-5|.|TRBV5-5
TGTGCCAGCAGCATGGATGGGGGTGTCGGACTGGGACAGCCCCAGCATTTT
CASSMDGGVGLGQPQHF
>TRBD1|TRBJ2-3|few|TRBV4-2
TGTGCCAGCAGCCAAGGGGACAGGTTCGGTTTTACAGATACGCAGTATTTT
CASSQGDRFGFTDTQYF
>.|TRBJ2-3|few|TRBV14
TGTGCCAGCAGCCAAGTACCCAGGGGAGATACGCAGTATTTT
CASSQVPRGDTQYF
>TRBD2|TRBJ2-3|.|TRBV4-2
TGTGCCAGCAGCCAATCTCCGGGACTAGCGGGCTCAGATACGCAGTATTTT
CASSQSPGLAGSDTQYF
>.|TRBJ2-5|few|TRBV5-1
TGCGCCAGCAGCCCGTCCCGCAGTGGGGCAGGAGGTAGAGAGACCCAGTACTTC
CASSPSRSGAGGRETQYF
>TRBD2|TRBJ2-1|.|TRBV7-6
TGTGCCAGCAGCCTACAGCCACTATTAGCGGGGGTCGCCTACAATGAGCAGTTCTTC
CASSLQPLLAGVAYNEQFF
>.|TRBJ2-5|.|TRBV7-2
TGTGCCAGCAGCTTAGCACGAGGAGGGGTCGGGACCCAGTACTTC
CASSLARGGVGTQYF